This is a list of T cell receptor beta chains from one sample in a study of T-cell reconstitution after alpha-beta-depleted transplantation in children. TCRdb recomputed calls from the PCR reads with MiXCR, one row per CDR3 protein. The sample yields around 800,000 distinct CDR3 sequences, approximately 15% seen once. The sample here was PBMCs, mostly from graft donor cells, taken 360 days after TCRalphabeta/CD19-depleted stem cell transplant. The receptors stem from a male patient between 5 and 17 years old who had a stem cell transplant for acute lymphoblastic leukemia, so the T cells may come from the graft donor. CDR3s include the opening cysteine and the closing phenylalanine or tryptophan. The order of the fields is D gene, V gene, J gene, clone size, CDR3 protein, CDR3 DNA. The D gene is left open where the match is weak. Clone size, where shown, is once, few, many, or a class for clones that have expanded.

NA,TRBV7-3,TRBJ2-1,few,CASSLSRLVDEQFF,TGTGCCAGCAGCTTAAGCCGACTAGTGGATGAGCAGTTCTTC
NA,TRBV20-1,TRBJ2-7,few,CSASGPFSYEQYF,TGCAGTGCTAGCGGGCCGTTCTCCTACGAGCAGTACTTC
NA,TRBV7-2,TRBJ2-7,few,CASSPGLGTLFYEQYF,TGTGCCAGCAGCCCCGGACTCGGTACGCTTTTCTACGAGCAGTACTTC
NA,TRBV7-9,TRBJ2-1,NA,CASSSGRQVLSYNEQFF,TGTGCCAGCAGCTCAGGGAGGCAGGTCTTAAGCTACAATGAGCAGTTCTTC
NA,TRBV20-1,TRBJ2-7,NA,CSAQGPGGRYEQYF,TGCAGTGCCCAGGGCCCCGGGGGCCGCTACGAGCAGTACTTC
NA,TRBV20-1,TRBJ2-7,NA,CSAREVYEQYF,TGCAGTGCTAGAGAGGTCTACGAGCAGTACTTC
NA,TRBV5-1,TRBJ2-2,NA,CASTLIRGNTGELFF,TGCGCCAGCACCTTGATAAGGGGAAACACCGGGGAGCTGTTTTTT
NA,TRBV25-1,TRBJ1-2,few,CASSESGRNYGYTF,TGTGCCAGCAGTGAATCTGGCAGAAACTATGGCTACACCTTC
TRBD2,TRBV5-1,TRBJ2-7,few,CASSLSSGRLYEQYF,TGCGCCAGCAGCTTGAGTAGCGGGAGGTTATACGAGCAGTACTTC
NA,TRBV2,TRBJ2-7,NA,CASSPRMASSYEQYF,TGTGCCAGCAGCCCCCGGATGGCCAGCTCCTACGAGCAGTACTTC
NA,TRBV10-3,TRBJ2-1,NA,CAIKADANNEQFF,TGTGCCATCAAAGCGGACGCCAACAATGAGCAGTTCTTC
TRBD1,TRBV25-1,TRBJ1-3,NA,CASSESWQGANTIYF,TGTGCCAGCAGTGAATCTTGGCAGGGGGCAAACACCATATATTTT